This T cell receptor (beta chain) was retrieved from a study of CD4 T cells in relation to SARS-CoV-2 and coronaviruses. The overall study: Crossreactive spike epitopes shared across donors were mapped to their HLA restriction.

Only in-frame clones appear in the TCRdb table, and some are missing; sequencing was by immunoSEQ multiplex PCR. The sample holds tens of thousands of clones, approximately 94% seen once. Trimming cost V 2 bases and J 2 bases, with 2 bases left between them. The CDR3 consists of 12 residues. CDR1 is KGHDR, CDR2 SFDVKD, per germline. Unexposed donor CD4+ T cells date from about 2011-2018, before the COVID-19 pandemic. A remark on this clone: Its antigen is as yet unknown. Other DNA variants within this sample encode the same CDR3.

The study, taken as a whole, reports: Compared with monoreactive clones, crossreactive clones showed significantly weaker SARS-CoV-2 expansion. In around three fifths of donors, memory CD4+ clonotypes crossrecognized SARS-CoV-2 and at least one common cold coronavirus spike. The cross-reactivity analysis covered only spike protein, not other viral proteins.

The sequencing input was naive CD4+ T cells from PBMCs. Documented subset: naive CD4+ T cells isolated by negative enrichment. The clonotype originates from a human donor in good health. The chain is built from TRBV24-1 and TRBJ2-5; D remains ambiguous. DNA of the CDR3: TGTGCCACCAGTGATTCTCAAGAGACCCAGTACTTC. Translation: CATSDSQETQYF.